One T cell receptor beta chain is described in this entry. Its antigen is not known. The data are from a study of shared clonotypes between healthy human individuals. Study details: Three plates each covered CD4 naive and memory; CD8 naive two, CD8 memory one. General study findings and limits: Non-shared clonotypes were found to have lower generation probabilities than the clonotypes that were shared by all four of the sorted-subset donors.

Trimming cost V 5 bases and J 2 bases; bases outside gene matches: 10. Germline CDR1 and CDR2: SEHNR and FQNEAQ (reference sequence). The length of the CDR3 is 16 residues. Naive CD8 cells, CD45RO-negative and positively selected for CCR7, excluded terminally differentiated effector memory CD45RA+ cells. All the donors were Caucasian adults who lived in Nashville, Tennessee. Sorted-subset replicate PCR reactions contained 200 ng DNA, corresponding to tens of thousands of T cell genomes. Data came from immunoSEQ multiplex PCR; TCRdb stores just in-frame clones and leaves some out. The data hold about 2 million clones, with about 95% observed a single time.

Sequencing was done on a sample of naive CD8+ T cells sorted from blood. The TCR sequence derives from a man younger than 35 in good health. V gene TRBV7-9 combines with J gene TRBJ2-7; 9 bases line up with TRBD2. The CDR3 loop is CASSQRSAGGPYEQYF. CDR3 bases: TGTGCCAGCAGCCAAAGGTCAGCGGGAGGCCCCTACGAGCAGTACTTC. The full variable domain, rest sourced from reference TRBV7-9 and TRBJ2-7, is DTGVSQNPRHKITKRGQNVTFRCDPISEHNRLYWYRQTLGQGPEFLTYFQNEAQLEKSRLLSDRFSAERPKGSFSTLEIQRTEQGDSAMYLCASSQRSAGGPYEQYFGPGTRLTVT.